The 5 T cell receptor beta chains below all came from one sample that was sequenced in a study of OX40 agonist ivuxolimab in advanced cancers. Here immunoSEQ multiplex PCR was the method, and the copy in TCRdb shows in-frame clones only, minus some. The sample lists more than 75,000 clones, about 88% occurring once. The sample here was CD4+ or CD8+ T cells sorted from blood, taken in a trial of the OX40 agonist ivuxolimab. Every receptor here comes from an adult with an advanced solid tumor such as melanoma, head and neck, liver or kidney cancer.

This sequence joins TRBV5-5 and TRBJ1-1; no reliable D call. The germline gives CDR1 SGHKS, CDR2 YYEKEE (reference sequence). This CDR3 is built from 14 residues. V lost 0 bases, J lost 4 bases, and 10 bases lay in between. The CDR3 bases are TGTGCCAGCAGCTTGGTACCACAGACCACTGAAGCTTTCTTT. This sequence encodes CASSLVPQTTEAFF. Full variable domain (missing parts from reference TRBV5-5 and TRBJ1-1): DAGVTQSPTHLIKTRGQQVTLRCSPISGHKSVSWYQQVLGQGPQFIFQYYEKEERGRGNFPDRFSARQFPNYSSELNVNALLLGDSALYLCASSLVPQTTEAFFGQGTRLTVV.

This clone was seen just once. V is TRBV9 and J is TRBJ2-6, with D maybe TRBD1 (5 bases). The germline V and J ends were trimmed by 0 bases and 0 bases, with 13 bases remaining between them. CDR1 is SGDLS and CDR2 is YYNGEE in the germline V gene. CDR3 length: 18 amino acids. CDR3 nucleotide sequence: TGTGCCAGCAGCGTAGAGGGGCAGGGCCTCTCTGGGGCCAACGTCCTGACTTTC. Protein sequence: CASSVEGQGLSGANVLTF.

This sequence joins TRBV28 and TRBJ1-5; D might be TRBD1 (6 bases). CDR1 and CDR2 (germline): MDHEN, SYDVKM. V lost 5 bases and J lost 3, with 14 bases in between. The CDR3 consists of 15 residues. The CDR3: CASSRTAENNQPQHF. The CDR3 DNA is TGTGCCAGCAGTCGGACAGCTGAGAACAATCAGCCCCAGCATTTT. Drawing the rest from reference TRBV28 and TRBJ1-5, the complete variable domain is DVKVTQSSRYLVKRTGEKVFLECVQDMDHENMFWYRQDPGLGLRLIYFSYDVKMKEKGDIPEGYSVSREKKERFSLILESASTNQTSMYLCASSRTAENNQPQHFGDGTRLSIL.

The gene calls are TRBV29-1 and TRBJ2-7; TRBD2 matches at 9 bases. Germline assignment: CDR1 SQVTM and CDR2 ANQGSEA. CDR3 length: 16 amino acids. V was clipped by 5 bases and J by 2 bases; unmatched bases: 13. The CDR3 DNA follows: TGCAGCGTTCTCGGATTAGGCGGGAGGGGGACCTACGAGCAGTACTTC. This sequence encodes CSVLGLGGRGTYEQYF.

The chain employs TRBV10-3 and TRBJ2-7, with 8 bases fitting TRBD2. There are 16 residues in the CDR3. The germline gives CDR1 ENHRY, CDR2 SYGVKD. With 2 bases clipped from V and 2 bases from J, the junction kept 8 bases outside the gene matches. The CDR3 DNA is TGTGCCATCAGTGAGCCGGCACGGGGGGGACCCTACGAGCAGTACTTC. It translates to CAISEPARGGPYEQYF.